The next 8 T cell receptor beta chains were all read from a single sample in a study of beta chain features in type 1 diabetes. Every bit of the isolated RNA underwent reverse transcription, so sequencing read expressed TCRB transcripts. Using immunoSEQ multiplex PCR, the repertoire was profiled, and TCRdb retains in-frame clones only, with some absent. The top ten clones hold approximately 2.3% of a sample with 150,000 to 200,000 clones, approximately 9% of them seen once. The sequenced material came from central memory CD4+ T cells from blood. Source of these receptors: a woman aged 18-35 years in good health.

This clone was recorded a few times. This rearrangement joins TRBV6-5 to TRBJ1-5, with 8 bases aligning to TRBD1. Germline V gene lookup returns CDR1 MNHEY and CDR2 SVGAGI. This CDR3 region has 13 residues. V was pared by 7 bases and J by 5 bases, with 4 bases of the junction left unmatched. The CDR3 DNA is TGTGCCAGCATCGGACAGGGTGATCAGCCCCAGCATTTT. Encoded protein: CASIGQGDQPQHF.

This clone was seen only a few times. An end of the junction does not agree with germline; a read error may underlie this. The chain couples TRBV6-1 to TRBJ2-1; 9 nucleotides agree with TRBD2. The CDR3 is 17 amino acids. CDR1 and CDR2 (germline): MNHNS, SASEGT. CDR3 amino acids: CAISESTGSGGRNEQFF. Here the CDR3 DNA reads TGTGCCATCAGTGAGTCGACGGGTAGCGGGGGCCGGAATGAGCAGTTCTTC.

There are a few counts of this clone. The chain employs TRBV2 and TRBJ2-5; TRBD2 agrees at 7 bases. The CDR3 has 12 residues. Trimming removed 2 bases from V and 9 bases from J; junction bases left unmatched: 3. Germline CDR1 SNHLY, CDR2 FYNNEI. CDR3 nucleotides: TGTGCCAGCAGTGAACCTGGGAGGGCCCAGTACTTC. Encoded protein: CASSEPGRAQYF.

This clone has more than one count but fewer than ten. The rearrangement links TRBV9 to TRBJ2-1, with 7 bases aligning to TRBD2. Per the germline V gene, CDR1 is SGDLS and CDR2 is YYNGEE. V was clipped by 3 bases and J by 2 bases; unmatched bases: 5. The CDR3 extends over 15 amino acids. CDR3 nucleotides: TGTGCCAGCAGCGCCGGGACTACCGCCTACAATGAGCAGTTCTTC. It yields the protein CASSAGTTAYNEQFF.

This clone was picked up a small number of times. V gene TRBV7-8 combines with J gene TRBJ2-6; 7 bases are shared with TRBD1. The germline gives CDR1 SGHVS, CDR2 FQNEAQ. The V and J ends lost 5 bases and 4 bases, in that order; junction bases with no gene match: 17. This CDR3 is 19 amino acids long. The CDR3 protein is CASSRLGEGGTRGANVLTF. For the CDR3, the DNA is TGTGCCAGCAGCCGATTAGGTGAAGGGGGCACGAGAGGGGCCAACGTCCTGACTTTC.

The J gene is TRBJ2-5, the V gene TRBV11-2; weak D call: TRBD1 (6 bases). This CDR3 is built from 14 residues. V was pared by 5 bases and J by 1 base, with 11 bases between. The V gene's germline CDR1 is SGHAT and CDR2 FQNNGV. The CDR3 DNA reads as TGTGCCAGCAGCCCGTGGGACATCCAAGAGACCCAGTACTTC. The encoded protein is CASSPWDIQETQYF.

The gene calls are TRBV7-2 and TRBJ1-2; tentative D call: TRBD1 (6 bases). This CDR3 region has 14 residues. Between the trimmed V and J ends, which lost 5 bases and 1 base, there was a span of 11 bases. CDR1 SGHTA and CDR2 FQGNSA come from the germline V gene. The chain's CDR3 is CASSATGSNYGYTF. In nucleotides, the CDR3 is TGTGCCAGCAGCGCGACAGGCAGTAACTATGGCTACACCTTC.

This clone was picked up a small number of times. The chain has TRBV7-2 and TRBJ2-3, with TRBD2 identical over 9 bases. Germline values: CDR1 SGHTA, CDR2 FQGNSA. The CDR3 totals 14 residues. V shed 5 bases and J 6 bases; nucleotides not matched to a gene: 6. In DNA, the CDR3 is TGTGCCAGCAGCCCGGCTAGCGGGGCCGATACGCAGTATTTT. This gives the protein CASSPASGADTQYF.